This TCR beta chain comes out of a study of blood T cell repertoires in COVID-19. Study context: Samples representing acute and convalescent COVID-19 were sourced from the United States, Italy and Spain. T cells, B-cell-depleted T cells, or PBMCs provided the cDNA or gDNA that served as material.

Source study methods: Estimation of nucleated cell counts relied on the amplification of reference gene primers. The repertoire was sequenced with immunoSEQ multiplex PCR; TCRdb's copy has only in-frame clones and lacks some. V, J and clone size reflect that table, while D and trimming were determined from the DNA. The sample contains more than 80,000 clones, 65% to 75% of which appear only once. Trimming pared 3 bases from V and 2 bases from J, leaving 15 bases between. CDR1 and CDR2 (germline): SGHRS, YFSETQ. This CDR3 contains 16 residues. Sequencing was done on a sample of peripheral blood. The chain couples TRBV5-1 to TRBJ2-1; D not certain. The origin of this receptor is a human donor with acute or convalescent COVID-19. The donor label of this sample is uncertain. The CDR3 loop is CASSSARSVAYNEQFF. The CDR3 region has the DNA TGCGCCAGCAGCTCCGCGCGGTCGGTGGCCTACAATGAGCAGTTCTTC.